This T cell receptor (beta chain) stems from a study of blood T cell repertoires in COVID-19. The assay was immunoSEQ multiplex PCR, and TCRdb's table has in-frame clones only and misses some. The profile shows about 170,000 clones, around 87% of them singletons. CDR1 and CDR2 (germline): SGHNT, YENEEA. The V end lost 0 bases, the J end lost 2 bases, and 2 bases lay between the germline ends. The CDR3 is made up of 12 amino acids. Input material: peripheral blood. The V call is TRBV11-3, the J call TRBJ2-7; D not resolved. The sequence was collected from a woman aged 80 or over in a cohort sampled during active or convalescent COVID-19. The CDR3 reads CASSLDTYEQYF. DNA of the CDR3: TGTGCCAGCAGCTTAGACACCTACGAGCAGTACTTC.